This T cell receptor (beta chain) was sequenced in a study of spatial heterogeneity in lung cancer. This clonotype has ten or more counts. Its antigen remains unidentified. Points from the study as a whole: Resection blood, more than follow-up blood, showed ubiquitous expanded tumor TCRs.

TCRdb recomputed calls from the 5' RACE reads with MiXCR, one row per CDR3 protein. The data contain more than 60,000 distinct CDR3 sequences, around 7.3% of them singletons. Time point meaning: sample taken at primary tumor resection. Per germline, CDR1 SEHNR and CDR2 FQNEAQ (reference sequence). The CDR3 has 11 residues. Between the trimmed V and J ends, which lost 5 bases and 2 bases, there was a span of 4 bases. V gene TRBV7-9 combines with J gene TRBJ2-7; the D is unclear. The TCR sequence derives from a male donor with early-stage non-small cell lung cancer. The sample consisted of PBMCs, taken at surgery. Written as DNA, the CDR3 is TGTGCCAGCAGCGGTACCTACGAGCAGTACTTC. Translation: CASSGTYEQYF. Full variable domain (missing parts from reference TRBV7-9 and TRBJ2-7): DTGVSQNPRHKITKRGQNVTFRCDPISEHNRLYWYRQTLGQGPEFLTYFQNEAQLEKSRLLSDRFSAERPKGSFSTLEIQRTEQGDSAMYLCASSGTYEQYFGPGTRLTVT.